This paragraph reports one TCR beta chain. The sample originates from a study of T cell changes during pregnancy in multiple sclerosis. Clones were sequenced by immunoSEQ multiplex PCR, and TCRdb holds only the in-frame ones, with some missing. The sample carries about 59,000 clones, nearly 95% recorded once. Germline assignment: CDR1 GTSNPN and CDR2 SVGIG (reference sequence). V shed 4 bases and J 2 bases; nucleotides not matched to a gene: 14. This CDR3 has 18 amino acids. The input for sequencing was CD8+ T cells from peripheral blood mononuclear cells, taken in the third trimester of pregnancy. This receptor was obtained from a female donor with multiple sclerosis, enrolled in a pregnancy study. The chain is built from TRBV30 and TRBJ1-5; TRBD1 aligns across 10 bases. In DNA form, the CDR3 reads TGTGCCTGGACCCTATTCGGGGGACAGGGGTTAGGCAATCAGCCCCAGCATTTT. Encoded protein: CAWTLFGGQGLGNQPQHF.